The sequence of this T cell receptor beta chain was determined in a study of sequential checkpoint blockade in melanoma. V lost 1 base, J lost 0 bases, and 11 bases stayed unmatched. The CDR3 covers 18 residues. Germline CDR1 and CDR2: SSHAT and FNYEAQ (reference sequence). Only in-frame clones appear in the TCRdb table, and some are missing; sequencing was by immunoSEQ multiplex PCR. The repertoire holds 25,000 to 30,000 clones, roughly 80% seen once, with more than 10% in the top ten. Treatment in this sample: randomized to nivolumab then ipilimumab (arm A) or the reverse (arm B). The rearrangement joins TRBV7-7 to TRBJ1-1; 7 positions match TRBD1. The source of this sequence is a human donor with melanoma. The specimen was CD8+ T cells sorted from blood (inferred from file names), collected from a patient given nivolumab and ipilimumab in sequence. CDR3 nucleotide sequence: TGTGCCAGCAGCTTAGAGGGCAGGGGGTCCTATATGAACACTGAAGCTTTCTTT. This encodes CASSLEGRGSYMNTEAFF.